One and the same sample provided the 29 T cell receptor beta chains below, sequenced in a study of T-cell memory formation after mild COVID-19. TCRdb passed the 5' RACE reads through MiXCR, listing each CDR3 protein once. The sample lists 110,000 to 150,000 distinct CDR3 sequences, less than 25% occurring once. Input material: PBMCs or a T cell subset sorted from them (not recorded which). These TCRs come from an adult woman who had mild COVID-19 (a few samples of this study predate the infection). Cell type and time point are not known.

A few counts support this clonotype. The rearrangement joins TRBV27 to TRBJ2-7, with D possibly being TRBD2 (6 bases). V was cut by 3 bases and J by 2 bases, with 11 bases left in between. Germline V CDR1 and CDR2: MNHEY, SMNVEV (reference sequence). CDR3 size: 14 residues. DNA for the CDR3: TGTGCCAGCAGTTTCATTAGCGGCGCCTACGAGCAGTACTTC. Protein product: CASSFISGAYEQYF.

This clonotype occurred a few times. V is TRBV30 and J is TRBJ2-7; 7 nucleotides align to TRBD1. Germline CDR1 and CDR2: GTSNPN and SVGIG (reference sequence). The CDR3 loop spans 13 amino acids. J gave up 0 bases and V 3 bases, and 2 bases lay outside the gene matches. The CDR3 DNA sequence: TGTGCCTGGAGCCGGGACAGCTCCTACGAGCAGTACTTC. It yields the protein CAWSRDSSYEQYF.

The V gene is TRBV2, the J gene TRBJ1-2; tentatively, D is TRBD1 (5 bases). V lost 8 bases, J lost 4 bases, and 11 bases lay in between. The germline V gene encodes CDR1 SNHLY and CDR2 FYNNEI. The CDR3 totals 12 residues. In DNA form, the CDR3 reads TGTGCCAGCGAGGCAGGGACCTATGGCTACACCTTC. It translates to CASEAGTYGYTF. Variable domain in full (rest from reference TRBV2 and TRBJ1-2): EPEVTQTPSHQVTQMGQEVILRCVPISNHLYFYWYRQILGQKVEFLVSFYNNEISEKSEIFDDQFSVERPDGSNFTLKIRSTKLEDSAMYFCASEAGTYGYTFGSGTRLTVV.

The rearrangement joins TRBV5-4 to TRBJ1-1; TRBD1 aligns across 9 bases. The germline V gene has CDR1 SGHNT and CDR2 YYREEE (reference sequence). The J segment lost 8 bases and the V segment lost 1 base, leaving 12 bases of the junction unmatched. The CDR3 has 16 residues. The CDR3 sequence: CASSLKSITGGKEAFF. Written as DNA, the CDR3 is TGTGCCAGCAGCTTGAAGAGTATAACAGGGGGCAAAGAAGCTTTCTTT.

The rearrangement links TRBV15 to TRBJ2-5; 8 bases match TRBD2. The CDR3 length is 14 residues. J lost 0 bases, V lost 11 bases, and 8 bases had no gene match. From germline, CDR1 is LNHNV and CDR2 YYDKDF (reference sequence). The chain's CDR3 is CAAGGGGYQETQYF. As DNA, the CDR3 is TGTGCCGCTGGGGGCGGGGGGTACCAAGAGACCCAGTACTTC.

This clonotype was detected a few times. The genes are TRBV15 and TRBJ2-2; D gene uncertain. Trimming left V 4 bases short and J 3 bases short, with 3 bases between. Germline V gives CDR1 LNHNV, CDR2 YYDKDF (reference sequence). The CDR3 length is 12 residues. This CDR3 is CATSKDTGELFF. CDR3 nucleotides: TGTGCCACCAGCAAAGACACCGGGGAGCTGTTTTTT.

This clonotype appeared a few times. The V call is TRBV27, the J call TRBJ2-7, with no clear D. The V gene's germline CDR1 is MNHEY and CDR2 SMNVEV (reference sequence). This CDR3 contains 13 residues. The V end lost 2 bases, the J end lost 7 bases, and 12 bases lay between the germline ends. The DNA of the CDR3 is TGTGCCAGCAGTTTACAGACCCCTGGGGAGCAGTACTTC. Translating gives CASSLQTPGEQYF.

The chain carries TRBV7-8 and TRBJ2-3; 13 bases map to TRBD2. J was trimmed by 11 bases and V by 7 bases; bases with no gene match: 9. Germline CDR1 is SGHVS and CDR2 is FQNEAQ. The CDR3 is 14 amino acids. The CDR3 reads CASTQGLAGEGQYF. The CDR3 region has the DNA TGTGCCAGCACACAAGGACTAGCGGGAGAGGGGCAGTATTTT.

This clonotype has ten or more counts. The rearrangement joins TRBV20-1 to TRBJ2-7; TRBD1 matches at 7 bases. Germline V gives CDR1 DFQATT, CDR2 SNEGSKA (reference sequence). Trimming took 2 bases from V and 3 from J; bases not matched to a gene: 7. The CDR3 runs to 14 residues. CDR3 sequence (DNA): TGCAGTGCTAGAAGACCTGGACAGGACTACGAGCAGTACTTC. Protein: CSARRPGQDYEQYF.

The chain couples TRBV6-2 or TRBV6-3 to TRBJ2-7; D is possibly TRBD1 (5 bases). The CDR3 runs to 15 residues. The V gene's germline CDR1 is MNHEY and CDR2 SVGEGT. Trimming took off 1 base at V and 5 bases at J, with 15 bases between the two ends. DNA for the CDR3: TGTGCCAGCAGTTACTGGCAGGGCCTAGGGGACGAGCAGTACTTC. Encoded protein: CASSYWQGLGDEQYF.

The rearrangement joins TRBV12-3 or TRBV12-4 to TRBJ1-1, with a possible D match to TRBD1 (6 bases). Trimming left V 1 base short and J 5 bases short, with 14 bases between. The CDR3 spans 15 residues. Here the CDR3 DNA reads TGTGCCAGCAGTTTAGACAGGGTGCCGGGTACTGAAGCTTTCTTT. Amino acid sequence: CASSLDRVPGTEAFF.

The V call is TRBV24-1, the J call TRBJ2-7; D assignment may be TRBD1 or TRBD2 (5 bases each). The germline V gene has CDR1 KGHDR and CDR2 SFDVKD. The V and J ends lost 6 bases and 5 bases respectively, with 7 bases between them. The CDR3 is made up of 11 amino acids. CDR3 bases: TGTGCCACCAGTTCGGGGCACGAGCAGTACTTC. Protein sequence: CATSSGHEQYF.

Only a few counts were recorded for this clonotype. This chain uses TRBV6-5 with TRBJ2-1; TRBD2 agrees at 8 bases. CDR3 length: 15 amino acids. The V gene end was trimmed by 4 bases and the J gene end by 8 bases; junction bases not matched to a gene: 10. Germline V gene lookup returns CDR1 MNHEY and CDR2 SVGAGI. The CDR3 DNA sequence: TGTGCCAGCAGTTCGAGCGGGAGTACTATAGATGAGCAGTTCTTC. Protein product: CASSSSGSTIDEQFF.

This clonotype was detected only a few times. The CDR3 spells CASSLSGLAGEQYF. CDR3 sequence (DNA): TGTGCCAGCAGCCTATCCGGACTAGCGGGGGAGCAGTACTTC. V is TRBV12-3 or TRBV12-4 and J is TRBJ2-7; 12 positions agree with TRBD2. This CDR3 comprises 14 residues. Trimming cost V 6 bases and J 7 bases; bases outside gene matches: 7.

This clonotype was recorded a few times. The V and J genes are TRBV5-1 and TRBJ1-2; TRBD1 agrees at 8 bases. Germline V gene data show CDR1 as SGHRS and CDR2 as YFSETQ. CDR3 length equals 18 residues. The ends lost 2 bases at V and 0 bases at J; junction bases unmatched: 12. The CDR3 region is CASSFNGQGVGANYGYTF. The CDR3 DNA reads TGCGCCAGCAGCTTCAACGGACAGGGTGTTGGAGCTAACTATGGCTACACCTTC. Full variable domain (outside the CDR3, taken from reference TRBV5-1 and TRBJ1-2): KAGVTQTPRYLIKTRGQQVTLSCSPISGHRSVSWYQQTPGQGLQFLFEYFSETQRNKGNFPGRFSGRQFSNSRSEMNVSTLELGDSALYLCASSFNGQGVGANYGYTFGSGTRLTVV.

This clonotype occurred a few times. The chain combines TRBV25-1 with TRBJ1-2; a possible D gene is TRBD1 (5 bases). The CDR3 has 13 amino acids. Germline CDR1 MGHDK, CDR2 SYGVNS. Trimming shortened V by 4 bases and J by 4 bases, and 10 bases separated the two germline ends. CDR3: CASSGRALYGYTF. The DNA for the CDR3 is TGTGCCAGCAGTGGCAGGGCCCTCTATGGCTACACCTTC.

This clonotype was detected once. The V gene is TRBV24-1, the J gene TRBJ2-5; unclear D gene. The germline V gene encodes CDR1 KGHDR and CDR2 SFDVKD. The CDR3 extends over 17 amino acids. Trimming stripped 1 base from V and 5 bases from J, with 19 bases between. The CDR3: CATSDLARSLNGETQYF. CDR3 DNA: TGTGCCACCAGTGATTTAGCCAGGTCCCTAAACGGGGAGACCCAGTACTTC.

This clonotype showed up just a few times. The genes are TRBV5-1 and TRBJ1-1; unclear D gene. This CDR3 comprises 14 residues. The germline V gene encodes CDR1 SGHRS and CDR2 YFSETQ. Trimming cost V 1 base and J 1 base, with 8 bases left between them. The DNA for the CDR3 is TGCGCCAGCAGCTTGTTTACGAGGAACACTGAAGCTTTCTTT. Translated, it gives CASSLFTRNTEAFF.

The chain is built from TRBV12-5 and TRBJ2-6; D possibly corresponds to TRBD2 (6 bases). V was cut by 3 bases and J by 2 bases, with 14 bases left in between. The CDR3 covers 17 residues. The germline V gene encodes CDR1 LGHNT and CDR2 FRNRAP. The CDR3 nucleotides are TGTGCTAGTGGTTTCCCCTCGGGAGCTACTGGGGCCAACGTCCTGACTTTC. Its translation is CASGFPSGATGANVLTF.

The V call is TRBV11-2, the J call TRBJ2-6; weak D call: TRBD2 (6 bases). Trimming stripped 7 bases from V and 0 bases from J, with 13 bases between. The length of the CDR3 is 16 residues. The germline gives CDR1 SGHAT, CDR2 FQNNGV. CDR3 region: CASTPGVRSGANVLTF. CDR3 coding DNA: TGTGCCAGCACCCCGGGGGTCCGCTCTGGGGCCAACGTCCTGACTTTC.

This sequence joins TRBV29-1 and TRBJ2-5; the match to TRBD2 covers 7 bases. Germline V gene data show CDR1 as SQVTM and CDR2 as ANQGSEA. The CDR3 sequence is 15 residues long. V was clipped by 0 bases and J by 1 base; unmatched bases: 5. For the CDR3, the DNA is TGCAGCGTTGAAGATAGGCGGGAGATCCAAGAGACCCAGTACTTC. Protein product: CSVEDRREIQETQYF.

The CDR3 sequence is CASSRGGENTEAFF. As DNA, the CDR3 is TGCGCCAGCAGCCGCGGGGGGGAGAACACTGAAGCTTTCTTT. The chain couples TRBV5-1 to TRBJ1-1; maybe TRBD1 (5 bases). The CDR3 has 14 amino acids. From germline, CDR1 is SGHRS and CDR2 YFSETQ. Trimming stripped 4 bases from V and 1 base from J, with 11 bases between.

The CDR3 bases are TGTGCCAGCAGCTTGCTTCGCGGGGGGAGACTGTACGAGCAGTACTTC. Protein sequence: CASSLLRGGRLYEQYF. The rearrangement joins TRBV5-6 to TRBJ2-7; TRBD2 matches at 8 bases. J was trimmed by 4 bases and V by 1 base; bases with no gene match: 10. Germline V lookup: CDR1 SGHDT, CDR2 YYEEEE. CDR3 length equals 16 residues.

The sample holds a few counts of this clonotype. The chain combines TRBV3-1 with TRBJ2-2; perhaps TRBD1 as D (5 bases). Germline lookup yields CDR1 LGHDT and CDR2 YNNKEL (reference sequence). Trimming took 3 bases from V and 5 from J, leaving 10 bases between them. This CDR3 region has 14 residues. The CDR3 DNA reads TGTGCCAGCAGCCATAGTCAGGGTACCGGGGAGCTGTTTTTT. Amino acids: CASSHSQGTGELFF.

The rearrangement uses TRBV10-3 and TRBJ1-1; D gene uncertain. V lost 11 bases to trimming and J lost 5 bases, with 15 bases between them. CDR1 and CDR2 (germline): ENHRY, SYGVKD. There are 12 residues in the CDR3. In DNA form, the CDR3 reads TGTGCCCACAAGAAGGAAGGGACTGAAGCTTTCTTT. It yields the protein CAHKKEGTEAFF.

This chain links TRBV27 with TRBJ2-5; TRBD2 matches at 10 bases. The CDR3 sequence is 15 residues long. J gave up 2 bases and V 4 bases, and 4 bases lay outside the gene matches. Germline values: CDR1 MNHEY, CDR2 SMNVEV (reference sequence). The CDR3 DNA follows: TGTGCCAGCAGTTCCCTAGCGGGGGTACAAGAGACCCAGTACTTC. It is translated as CASSSLAGVQETQYF.

This clonotype was found a few times. The rearrangement links TRBV25-1 to TRBJ2-7, with D possibly TRBD1 on 6 matching bases. Trimming pared 3 bases from V and 0 bases from J, leaving 12 bases between. There are 15 residues in the CDR3. In germline, CDR1 is MGHDK, CDR2 SYGVNS. The CDR3 DNA follows: TGTGCCAGCAGTGATACTGGGGACAACTCCTACGAGCAGTACTTC. This gives the protein CASSDTGDNSYEQYF.

This clonotype has just a few counts. CDR3 DNA: TGTGCCAGCAGCCCCTGGAGCGGACAGGGCGATAACGGGGAGCTGTTTTTT. The encoded protein is CASSPWSGQGDNGELFF. This chain uses TRBV3-1 with TRBJ2-2, with TRBD1 identical over 8 bases. Germline lookup yields CDR1 LGHDT and CDR2 YNNKEL (reference sequence). V trimming: 4 bases; J trimming: 7 bases; junction bases outside the gene matches: 14. The CDR3 consists of 17 residues.

The chain carries TRBV27 and TRBJ2-2, with D possibly matching TRBD1 (7 bases). V shed 11 bases and J shed 6 bases, with 19 bases lying between them. The germline gives CDR1 MNHEY, CDR2 SMNVEV (reference sequence). The CDR3 contains 14 residues. Here the CDR3 DNA reads TGTGCCTCGAGGGGGGACAGTGGCGCCGGGGAGCTGTTTTTT. Translated: CASRGDSGAGELFF.